The rows below give T cell receptor beta chains drawn from one sample of a study of T cell responses to AZD1222 COVID-19 vaccine. TCRdb's copy holds only in-frame clones and misses some; the assay was immunoSEQ multiplex PCR. The data contain more than 140,000 clones, about 87% of them singletons. Sequenced here: peripheral blood, sampled on day 0 of MenACWY control vaccination. The receptors were sampled from an adult in good health. The CDR3 runs from the conserved cysteine through the conserved F or W. The D gene is left open where the match is weak. Clone size is stated in some rows and not others, as once, few, many or a class when expanded.

d_call: -
j_call: TRBJ1-1
v_call: TRBV30
clone_size: few
cdr3_nt: TGTGCCTGGAGTGGGACAGTAAACACTGAAGCTTTCTTT
cdr3_aa: CAWSGTVNTEAFF

d_call: -
j_call: TRBJ2-1
v_call: TRBV3-1/TRBV3-2
clone_size: -
cdr3_nt: TGTGCCAGCAGCCAGAGCGGTTTCGACAATGAGCAGTTCTTC
cdr3_aa: CASSQSGFDNEQFF

d_call: -
j_call: TRBJ2-6
v_call: TRBV5-1
clone_size: few
cdr3_nt: TGCGCCAGCAGCCACCGGACAGCGAGCCTCTCTGGGGCCAACGTCCTGACTTTC
cdr3_aa: CASSHRTASLSGANVLTF

d_call: -
j_call: TRBJ2-5
v_call: TRBV11-3
clone_size: -
cdr3_nt: TGTGCCAGCAGCTTAGGGCAAACACTCCAAGAGACCCAGTACTTC
cdr3_aa: CASSLGQTLQETQYF

d_call: -
j_call: TRBJ1-6
v_call: TRBV7-9
clone_size: -
cdr3_nt: TGTGCCAGCAGCTTAGATGGGAATTCACCCCTCCACTTT
cdr3_aa: CASSLDGNSPLHF

d_call: TRBD1
j_call: TRBJ2-7
v_call: TRBV19
clone_size: -
cdr3_nt: TGTGCCACTAGCCGGGACAGGGTTAACTTC
cdr3_aa: CATSRDRVNF

d_call: -
j_call: TRBJ2-4
v_call: TRBV30
clone_size: -
cdr3_nt: TGTGCCTGGACCCCTATCGGTCAGGCAATAGCCAAAAACATTCAGTACTTC
cdr3_aa: CAWTPIGQAIAKNIQYF

d_call: TRBD1
j_call: TRBJ2-4
v_call: TRBV6-2/TRBV6-3
clone_size: -
cdr3_nt: TGTGCCAGCAGTACCGCGAGGTGGGACAGGGTAGCCAAAAACATTCAGTACTTC
cdr3_aa: CASSTARWDRVAKNIQYF

d_call: -
j_call: TRBJ2-5
v_call: TRBV18
clone_size: -
cdr3_nt: TGTGCCAGCTCAGCGAGGGACGGCCGGGGAGAGACCCAGTACTTC
cdr3_aa: CASSARDGRGETQYF

d_call: -
j_call: TRBJ2-5
v_call: TRBV14
clone_size: few
cdr3_nt: TGTGCCAGCAGCCTGCTACAATCTCGGGGAGAGACCCAGTACTTC
cdr3_aa: CASSLLQSRGETQYF